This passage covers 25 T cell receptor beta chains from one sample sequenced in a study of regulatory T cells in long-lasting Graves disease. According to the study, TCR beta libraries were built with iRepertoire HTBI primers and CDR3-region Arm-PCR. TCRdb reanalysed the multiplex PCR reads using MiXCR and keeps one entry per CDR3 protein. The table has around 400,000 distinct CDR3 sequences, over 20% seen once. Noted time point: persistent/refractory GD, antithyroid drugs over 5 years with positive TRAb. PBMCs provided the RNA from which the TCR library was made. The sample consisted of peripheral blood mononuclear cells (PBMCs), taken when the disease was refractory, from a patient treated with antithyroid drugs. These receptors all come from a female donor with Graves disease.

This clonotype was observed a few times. CDR3 in amino acids: CASSPGAAYNEQFF. The CDR3, as DNA: TGTGCCAGCTCACCGGGGGCGGCCTACAATGAGCAGTTCTTC. The chain employs TRBV18 and TRBJ2-1, with D possibly being TRBD1 (6 bases). CDR1 and CDR2 (germline): KGHSH, LQKENI. V was shortened by 3 bases and J by 2 bases, with 8 bases between the two germline ends. This CDR3 has 14 residues.

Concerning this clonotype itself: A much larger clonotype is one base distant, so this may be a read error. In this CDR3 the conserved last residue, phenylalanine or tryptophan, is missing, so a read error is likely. The DNA of the CDR3 is TGTGCCAGCAGTGGATGGCCCTACGAGCAGTACCTC. Translation: CASSGWPYEQYL. The chain recombines TRBV12-3 or TRBV12-4 with TRBJ2-7; D is undetermined. Trimming stripped 5 bases from V and 2 bases from J, with 7 bases between. This CDR3 has 12 residues.

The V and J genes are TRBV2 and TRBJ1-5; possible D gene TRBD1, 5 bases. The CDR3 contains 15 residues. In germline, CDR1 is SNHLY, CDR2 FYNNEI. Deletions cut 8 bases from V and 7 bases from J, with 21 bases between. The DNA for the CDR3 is TGTGCCAGCCCCTGGACGGACGGGACGGGGCAGCCCCAGCATTTT. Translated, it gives CASPWTDGTGQPQHF. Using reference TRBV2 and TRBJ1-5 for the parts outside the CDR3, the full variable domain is EPEVTQTPSHQVTQMGQEVILRCVPISNHLYFYWYRQILGQKVEFLVSFYNNEISEKSEIFDDQFSVERPDGSNFTLKIRSTKLEDSAMYFCASPWTDGTGQPQHFGDGTRLSIL.

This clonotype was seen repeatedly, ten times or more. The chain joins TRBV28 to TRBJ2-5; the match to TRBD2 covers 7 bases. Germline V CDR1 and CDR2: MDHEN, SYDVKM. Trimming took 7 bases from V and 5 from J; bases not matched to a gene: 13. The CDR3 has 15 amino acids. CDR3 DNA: TGTGCCAGCAAAAGAGGGAGGGCCCTAGGGGAGACCCAGTACTTC. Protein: CASKRGRALGETQYF. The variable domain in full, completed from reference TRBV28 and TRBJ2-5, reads DVKVTQSSRYLVKRTGEKVFLECVQDMDHENMFWYRQDPGLGLRLIYFSYDVKMKEKGDIPEGYSVSREKKERFSLILESASTNQTSMYLCASKRGRALGETQYFGPGTRLLVL.

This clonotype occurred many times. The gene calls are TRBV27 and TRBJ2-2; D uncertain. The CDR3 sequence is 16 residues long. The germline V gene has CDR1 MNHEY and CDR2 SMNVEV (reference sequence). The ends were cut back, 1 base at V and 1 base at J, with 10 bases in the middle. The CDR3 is CASSLFPSENTGELFF. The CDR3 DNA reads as TGTGCCAGCAGTTTATTTCCCAGCGAGAACACCGGGGAGCTGTTTTTT.

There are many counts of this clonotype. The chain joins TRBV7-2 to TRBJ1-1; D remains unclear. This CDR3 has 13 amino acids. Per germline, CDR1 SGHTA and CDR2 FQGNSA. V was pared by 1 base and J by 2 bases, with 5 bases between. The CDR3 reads CASSLVANTEAFF. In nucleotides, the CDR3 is TGTGCCAGCAGCTTAGTCGCTAACACTGAAGCTTTCTTT.

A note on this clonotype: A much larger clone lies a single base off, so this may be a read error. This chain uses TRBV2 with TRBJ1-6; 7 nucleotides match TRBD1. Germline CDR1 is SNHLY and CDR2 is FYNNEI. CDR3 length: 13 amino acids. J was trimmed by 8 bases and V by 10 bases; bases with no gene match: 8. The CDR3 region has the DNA TGTGCCACCAGCGGACAGGCCTATTCACCCCTCCACTTT. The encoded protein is CATSGQAYSPLHF.

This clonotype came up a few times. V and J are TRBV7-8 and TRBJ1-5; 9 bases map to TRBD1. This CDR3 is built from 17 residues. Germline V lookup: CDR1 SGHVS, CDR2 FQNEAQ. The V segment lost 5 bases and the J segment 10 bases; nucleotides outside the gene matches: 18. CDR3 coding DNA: TGTGCCAGCAGCCGAGAGGGGGGACAGGGAAGGATTCAACCCCAGCATTTT. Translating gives CASSREGGQGRIQPQHF. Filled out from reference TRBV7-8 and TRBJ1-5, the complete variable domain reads GAGVSQSPRYKVAKRGQDVALRCDPISGHVSLFWYQQALGQGPEFLTYFQNEAQLDKSGLPSDRFFAERPEGSVSTLKIQRTQQEDSAVYLCASSREGGQGRIQPQHFGDGTRLSIL.

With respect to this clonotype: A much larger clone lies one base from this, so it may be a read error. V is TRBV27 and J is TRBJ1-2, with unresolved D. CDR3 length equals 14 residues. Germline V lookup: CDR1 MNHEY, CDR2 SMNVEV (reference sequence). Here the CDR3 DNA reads TGTGCCTGCAGTTTAAGTTGGGCCGCCTATGGCTACACCTTC. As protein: CACSLSWAAYGYTF.

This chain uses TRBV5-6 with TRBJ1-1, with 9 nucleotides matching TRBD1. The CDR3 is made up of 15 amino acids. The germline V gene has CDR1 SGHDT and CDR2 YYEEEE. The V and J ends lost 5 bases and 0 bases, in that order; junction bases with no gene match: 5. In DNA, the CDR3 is TGTGCCAGCAGGGGACAGGGAACCCTGAACACTGAAGCTTTCTTT. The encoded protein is CASRGQGTLNTEAFF.

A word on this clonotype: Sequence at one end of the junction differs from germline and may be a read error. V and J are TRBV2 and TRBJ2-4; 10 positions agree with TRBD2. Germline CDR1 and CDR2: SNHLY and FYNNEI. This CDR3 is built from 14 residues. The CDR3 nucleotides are TGTGCCAGCAGCCAAGCTAGCGGGAGTGCTCCCGCGCTCTTC. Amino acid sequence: CASSQASGSAPALF.

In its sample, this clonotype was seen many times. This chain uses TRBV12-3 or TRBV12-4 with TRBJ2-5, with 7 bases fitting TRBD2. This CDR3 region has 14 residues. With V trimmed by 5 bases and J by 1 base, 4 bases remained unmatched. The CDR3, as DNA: TGTGCCAGCAGTCTCTCTAGCGGCCAAGAGACCCAGTACTTC. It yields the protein CASSLSSGQETQYF.

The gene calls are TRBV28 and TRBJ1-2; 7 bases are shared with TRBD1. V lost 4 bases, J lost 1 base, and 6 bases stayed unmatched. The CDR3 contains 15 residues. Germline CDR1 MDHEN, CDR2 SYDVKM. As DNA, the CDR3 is TGTGCCAGCAGTTCTGGGACAGATTTTAACTATGGCTACACCTTC. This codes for CASSSGTDFNYGYTF.

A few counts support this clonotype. The CDR3 DNA reads TGTGCCAGCAGCTTAGCAAGAGCTGGGGCCAACGTCCTGACTTTC. It encodes CASSLARAGANVLTF. The V call is TRBV7-9, the J call TRBJ2-6, with D unresolved. Trimming left V 0 bases short and J 2 bases short, with 5 bases between. This CDR3 has 15 residues. Germline lookup yields CDR1 SEHNR and CDR2 FQNEAQ (reference sequence).

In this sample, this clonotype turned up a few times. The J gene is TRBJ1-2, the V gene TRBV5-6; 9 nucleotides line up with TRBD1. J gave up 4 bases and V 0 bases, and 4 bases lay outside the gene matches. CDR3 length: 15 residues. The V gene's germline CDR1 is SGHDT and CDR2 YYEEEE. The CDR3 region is CASSLVPTGGYGYTF. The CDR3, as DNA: TGTGCCAGCAGCTTGGTACCGACAGGGGGCTATGGCTACACCTTC.

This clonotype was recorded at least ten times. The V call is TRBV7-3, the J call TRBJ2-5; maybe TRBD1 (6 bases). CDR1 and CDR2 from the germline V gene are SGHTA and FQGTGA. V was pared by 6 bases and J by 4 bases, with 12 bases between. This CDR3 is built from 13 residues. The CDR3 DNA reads TGTGCCAGCAGTTTGGGGGCTACAGAGACCCAGTACTTC. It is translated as CASSLGATETQYF.

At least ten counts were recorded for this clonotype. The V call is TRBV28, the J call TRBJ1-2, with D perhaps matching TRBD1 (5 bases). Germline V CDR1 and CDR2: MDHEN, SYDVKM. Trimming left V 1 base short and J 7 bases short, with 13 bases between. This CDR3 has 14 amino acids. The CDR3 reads CASSLSDRFGGYTF. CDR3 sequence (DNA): TGTGCCAGCAGTTTATCCGACAGATTTGGTGGCTACACCTTC.

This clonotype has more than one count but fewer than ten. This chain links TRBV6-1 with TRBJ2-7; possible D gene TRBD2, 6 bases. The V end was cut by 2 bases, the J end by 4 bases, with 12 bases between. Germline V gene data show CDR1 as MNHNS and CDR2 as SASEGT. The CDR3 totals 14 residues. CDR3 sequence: CASSEFWGEYEQYF. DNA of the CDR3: TGTGCCAGCAGTGAATTTTGGGGGGAGTACGAGCAGTACTTC.

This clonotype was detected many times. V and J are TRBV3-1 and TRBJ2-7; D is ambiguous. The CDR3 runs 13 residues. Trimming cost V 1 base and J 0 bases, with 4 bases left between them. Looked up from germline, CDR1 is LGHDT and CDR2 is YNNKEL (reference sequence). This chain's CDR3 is CASSQGISYEQYF. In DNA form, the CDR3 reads TGTGCCAGCAGCCAAGGGATCTCCTACGAGCAGTACTTC.

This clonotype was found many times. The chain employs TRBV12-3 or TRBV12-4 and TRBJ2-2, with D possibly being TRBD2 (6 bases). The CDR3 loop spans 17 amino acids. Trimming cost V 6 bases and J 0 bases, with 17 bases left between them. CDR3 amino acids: CASRIGLPTANTGELFF. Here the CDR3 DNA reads TGTGCCAGCAGGATCGGACTACCGACCGCGAACACCGGGGAGCTGTTTTTT.

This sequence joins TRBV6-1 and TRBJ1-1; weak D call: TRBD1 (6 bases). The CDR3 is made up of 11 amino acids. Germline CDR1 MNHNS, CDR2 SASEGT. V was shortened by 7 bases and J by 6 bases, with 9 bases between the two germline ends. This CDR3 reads CASTTGPEAFF. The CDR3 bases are TGTGCCAGCACGACAGGCCCTGAAGCTTTCTTT.

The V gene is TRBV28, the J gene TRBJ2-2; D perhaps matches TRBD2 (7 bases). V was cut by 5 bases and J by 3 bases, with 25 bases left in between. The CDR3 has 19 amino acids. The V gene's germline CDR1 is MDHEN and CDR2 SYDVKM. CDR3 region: CASSEGGRAQWFDTGELFF. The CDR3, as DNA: TGTGCCAGCAGTGAGGGGGGGAGGGCCCAATGGTTCGACACCGGGGAGCTGTTTTTT.

The CDR3: CASRGLAGGGEQYF. The CDR3 DNA reads TGTGCCAGCAGGGGACTAGCGGGAGGTGGCGAGCAGTACTTC. The chain links TRBV28 to TRBJ2-7, with 15 positions matching TRBD2. The CDR3 has 14 amino acids. The germline gives CDR1 MDHEN, CDR2 SYDVKM. J was trimmed by 6 bases and V by 6 bases; bases with no gene match: 3.

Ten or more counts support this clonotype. CDR3: CASTTQNSYEQYF. The CDR3 DNA is TGTGCCAGCACAACGCAGAACTCCTACGAGCAGTACTTC. The chain links TRBV6-1 to TRBJ2-7; D gene uncertain. From germline, CDR1 is MNHNS and CDR2 SASEGT. V lost 7 bases and J lost 0, with 10 bases in between. The CDR3 runs to 13 residues.

DNA for the CDR3: TGTGCCAGCAGTGGGGGGACAGCCTCTAATGAAAAACTGTTTTTT. Protein product: CASSGGTASNEKLFF. This chain connects TRBV25-1 to TRBJ1-4; TRBD1 agrees at 7 bases. This CDR3 region has 15 residues. CDR1 is MGHDK and CDR2 is SYGVNS in the germline V gene. Trimming cost V 4 bases and J 3 bases; bases outside gene matches: 5.